The source of this T cell receptor beta chain is a study of identical twins. This clonotype was observed at least ten times. From the 5' RACE reads, TCRdb called clonotypes with MiXCR, one entry per CDR3 protein. The sample includes approximately 890,000 distinct CDR3 sequences, around an eighth of them seen just once. The CDR3 totals 14 residues. V gave up 5 bases and J gave up 7 bases; unmatched junction bases: 6. Germline V lookup: CDR1 SGHRS, CDR2 YFSETQ. This sample also appeared in a second study, on yellow fever vaccine responses in identical twins.

The specimen sequenced was PBMCs. The chain couples TRBV5-1 to TRBJ1-6; 7 bases match TRBD1. The source is a woman between 18 and 29 years old in good health. CDR3 region: CASRPGQENSPLHF. The CDR3 DNA reads as TGCGCCAGCAGGCCCGGACAGGAGAATTCACCCCTCCACTTT.